Following are 7 T cell receptor beta chains from one sample sequenced in a study of ipilimumab plus nivolumab after autologous stem cell transplantation. Clones were sequenced by immunoSEQ multiplex PCR, and TCRdb holds only the in-frame ones, with some missing. The data hold about 40,000 clones, with 80% to 95% observed a single time. Here the sequenced sample was PBMCs, taken in a trial of ipilimumab plus nivolumab as post-transplant consolidation. These receptors all come from a male donor with multiple myeloma.

This rearrangement joins TRBV6-6 to TRBJ1-1, with unresolved D. In germline, CDR1 is MNHNY, CDR2 SVGAGI (reference sequence). The germline V and J ends were trimmed by 2 bases and 1 base, with 5 bases remaining between them. CDR3 size: 13 residues. This CDR3 is CASSYGQNTEAFF. The CDR3 coding sequence is TGTGCCAGCAGTTACGGGCAGAACACTGAAGCTTTCTTT.

The chain uses TRBV11-2 and TRBJ2-7; 7 nucleotides line up with TRBD1. The CDR3 has 14 amino acids. V gave up 5 bases and J gave up 0 bases; unmatched junction bases: 4. Per the germline V gene, CDR1 is SGHAT and CDR2 is FQNNGV. The CDR3 protein is CASSPDRSSYEQYF. The CDR3 DNA is TGTGCCAGCAGCCCGGACAGGAGCTCCTACGAGCAGTACTTC.

The chain employs TRBV18 and TRBJ1-2; 7 bases line up with TRBD1. With 1 base clipped from V and 4 bases from J, the junction kept 9 bases outside the gene matches. The CDR3 consists of 16 residues. Germline V gives CDR1 KGHSH, CDR2 LQKENI. CDR3 in DNA: TGTGCCAGCTCACCACGCGGACAGGAGGACGGCTATGGCTACACCTTC. Its translation is CASSPRGQEDGYGYTF.

This chain links TRBV29-1 with TRBJ2-2; 8 positions agree with TRBD1. The germline V gene has CDR1 SQVTM and CDR2 ANQGSEA. Trimming at V came to 4 bases and at J to 5 bases, leaving 9 bases not matched to a gene. This CDR3 spans 15 amino acids. The DNA of the CDR3 is TGCAGCGTTGGGCAGGGGGCGAGAGGTACCGGGGAGCTGTTTTTT. Protein: CSVGQGARGTGELFF.

The V call is TRBV29-1, the J call TRBJ2-7; 7 bases line up with TRBD1. The V segment lost 3 bases and the J segment 4 bases; nucleotides outside the gene matches: 3. CDR1 SQVTM and CDR2 ANQGSEA come from the germline V gene. The CDR3 runs 12 residues. The CDR3 reads CSVEDRWYEQYF. The CDR3 DNA reads TGCAGCGTTGAGGACAGGTGGTACGAGCAGTACTTC.

This CDR3 reads CASSQDRRGELFF. CDR3 nucleotide sequence: TGCGCCAGCAGCCAAGATAGGCGCGGGGAGCTGTTTTTT. V and J are TRBV4-3 and TRBJ2-2, with D uncertain. V lost 0 bases and J lost 7, with 6 bases in between. The CDR3 is 13 residues long. Germline CDR1 LGHNA, CDR2 YSLEER.

The chain carries TRBV14 and TRBJ1-2; D not resolved. Germline CDR1 and CDR2: SGHDN and FVKESK. Trimming left V 0 bases short and J 2 bases short, with 7 bases between. This CDR3 has 14 amino acids. CDR3 sequence: CASSQDLRNYGYTF. The DNA for the CDR3 is TGTGCCAGCAGCCAAGATCTGAGAAACTATGGCTACACCTTC.